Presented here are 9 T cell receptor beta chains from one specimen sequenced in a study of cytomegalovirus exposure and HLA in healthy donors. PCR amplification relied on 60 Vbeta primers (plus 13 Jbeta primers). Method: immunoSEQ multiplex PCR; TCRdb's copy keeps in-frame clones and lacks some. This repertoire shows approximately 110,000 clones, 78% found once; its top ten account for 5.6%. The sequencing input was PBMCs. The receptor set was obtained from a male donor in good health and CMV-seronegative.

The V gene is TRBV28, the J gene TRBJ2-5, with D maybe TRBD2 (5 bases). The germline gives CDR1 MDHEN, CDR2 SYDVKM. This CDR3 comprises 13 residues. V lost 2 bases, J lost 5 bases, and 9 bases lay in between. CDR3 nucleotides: TGTGCCAGCAGTTTACTAGCCGCCGAGACCCAGTACTTC. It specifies CASSLLAAETQYF.

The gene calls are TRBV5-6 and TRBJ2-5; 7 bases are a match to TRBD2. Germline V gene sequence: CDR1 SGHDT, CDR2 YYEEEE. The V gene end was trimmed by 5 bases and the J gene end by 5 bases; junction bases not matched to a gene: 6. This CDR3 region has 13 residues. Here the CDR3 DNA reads TGTGCCAGCAGTGGGGGGGGTGAGGAGACCCAGTACTTC. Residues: CASSGGGEETQYF.

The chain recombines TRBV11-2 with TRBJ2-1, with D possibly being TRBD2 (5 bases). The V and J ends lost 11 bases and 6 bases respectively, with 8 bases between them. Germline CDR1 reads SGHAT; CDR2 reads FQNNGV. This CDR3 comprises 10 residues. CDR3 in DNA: TGTGCCGCGGGCGGCAATGAGCAGTTCTTC. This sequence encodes CAAGGNEQFF.

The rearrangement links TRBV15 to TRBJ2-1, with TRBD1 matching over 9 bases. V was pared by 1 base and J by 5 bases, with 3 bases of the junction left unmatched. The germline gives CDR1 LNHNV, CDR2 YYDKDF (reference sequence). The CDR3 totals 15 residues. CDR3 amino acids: CATSRGGTGNNEQFF. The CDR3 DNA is TGTGCCACCAGCAGAGGCGGGACAGGGAACAATGAGCAGTTCTTC. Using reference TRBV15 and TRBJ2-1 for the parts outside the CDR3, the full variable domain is DAMVIQNPRYQVTQFGKPVTLSCSQTLNHNVMYWYQQKSSQAPKLLFHYYDKDFNNEADTPDNFQSRRPNTSFCFLDIRSPGLGDTAMYLCATSRGGTGNNEQFFGPGTRLTVL.

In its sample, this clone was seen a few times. The CDR3: CASSRDSWGYTF. CDR3 in DNA: TGTGCCAGCAGTCGCGACAGTTGGGGCTACACCTTC. This chain uses TRBV11-1 with TRBJ1-2; TRBD1 might be the D (5 bases). This CDR3 has 12 amino acids. Germline loops: CDR1 SGHAT, CDR2 FQDESV (reference sequence). The V end lost 6 bases, the J end lost 8 bases, and 13 bases lay between the germline ends.

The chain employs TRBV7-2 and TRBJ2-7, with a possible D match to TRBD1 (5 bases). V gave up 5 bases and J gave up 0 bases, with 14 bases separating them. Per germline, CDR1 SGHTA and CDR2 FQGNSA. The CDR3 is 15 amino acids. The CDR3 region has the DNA TGTGCCAGCAGCCCTCCTAAGGGGCACTCCTACGAGCAGTACTTC. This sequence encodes CASSPPKGHSYEQYF.

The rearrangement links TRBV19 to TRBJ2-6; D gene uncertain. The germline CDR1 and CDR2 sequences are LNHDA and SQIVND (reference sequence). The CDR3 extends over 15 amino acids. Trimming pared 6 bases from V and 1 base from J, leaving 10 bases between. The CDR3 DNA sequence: TGTGCCAGTAGCCTCCAGGATTCTGGGGCCAACGTCCTGACTTTC. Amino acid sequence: CASSLQDSGANVLTF. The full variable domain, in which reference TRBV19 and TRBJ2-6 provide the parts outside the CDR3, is DGGITQSPKYLFRKEGQNVTLSCEQNLNHDAMYWYRQDPGQGLRLIYYSQIVNDFQKGDIAEGYSVSREKKESFPLTVTSAQKNPTAFYLCASSLQDSGANVLTFGAGSRLTVL.

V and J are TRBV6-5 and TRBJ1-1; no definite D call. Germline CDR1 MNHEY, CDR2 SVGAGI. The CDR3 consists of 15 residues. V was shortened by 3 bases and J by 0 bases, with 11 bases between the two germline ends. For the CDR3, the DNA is TGTGCCAGCAGTTATAGAGAGGGCATGAACACTGAAGCTTTCTTT. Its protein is CASSYREGMNTEAFF.

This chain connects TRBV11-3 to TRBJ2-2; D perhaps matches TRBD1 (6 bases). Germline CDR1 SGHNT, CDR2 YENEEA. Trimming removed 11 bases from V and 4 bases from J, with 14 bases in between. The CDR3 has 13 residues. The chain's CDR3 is CASAPGVTGELFF. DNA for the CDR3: TGTGCCTCCGCTCCAGGGGTCACCGGGGAGCTGTTTTTT.